This T cell receptor (beta chain) was sequenced for a study of cytomegalovirus exposure and HLA in healthy donors. Study conclusions and caveats: CMV antigen specificity was confirmed in vitro for a few CMV-associated chains. Accurate prediction of HLA-A and HLA-B alleles (for most subjects) was reportedly achieved from TCR beta sequences. A likely sequencing artifact accounted for one observed cluster of highly shared sequence variants. Most TCR sequences were rare, but some public TCRs occurred in many donors.

Both 60 Vbeta primers and 13 Jbeta primers went into the PCR. Repertoires were generated with immunoSEQ multiplex PCR, while TCRdb's copy carries only in-frame clones and drops some. Here the sample spans about 160,000 clones, 60% to 80% being singletons. Germline CDR1 and CDR2: MDHEN and SYDVKM. The CDR3 has 13 residues. V was pared by 8 bases and J by 0 bases, with 10 bases between. Notes on this clone: The antigen is undetermined.

The clonotype comes from a woman aged 45-60 years in good health and CMV-seropositive. Source material: PBMCs. The V and J genes are TRBV28 and TRBJ1-1, with D uncertain. This CDR3 reads CASLDHMNTEAFF. For the CDR3, the DNA is TGTGCCAGCCTCGATCACATGAACACTGAAGCTTTCTTT.